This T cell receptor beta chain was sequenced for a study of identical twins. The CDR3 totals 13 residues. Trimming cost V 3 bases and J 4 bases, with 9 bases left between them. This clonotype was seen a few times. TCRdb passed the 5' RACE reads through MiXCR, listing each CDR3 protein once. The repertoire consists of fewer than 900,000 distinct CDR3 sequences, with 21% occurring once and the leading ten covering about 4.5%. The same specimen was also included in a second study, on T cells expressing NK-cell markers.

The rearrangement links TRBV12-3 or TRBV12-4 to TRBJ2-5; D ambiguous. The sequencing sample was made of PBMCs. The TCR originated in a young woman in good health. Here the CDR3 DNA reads TGTGCCAGCAGTTTGTTTTTGGGAGAGACCCAGTACTTC. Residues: CASSLFLGETQYF.